The present TCR beta chain was sequenced within a study of T cell responses to AZD1222 COVID-19 vaccine. The protocol was immunoSEQ multiplex PCR, while the TCRdb copy is restricted to in-frame clones and leaves out a portion. The sample includes about 85,000 clones, 70% to 90% of them seen just once. This CDR3 spans 13 amino acids. The ends lost 5 bases at V and 4 bases at J; junction bases unmatched: 3. CDR1 is LNHDA, CDR2 SQIVND, per germline (reference sequence). The material was peripheral blood, obtained on day 0 of MenACWY control vaccination. V is TRBV19 and J is TRBJ2-5; TRBD1 agrees at 8 bases. The clonotype was recovered from an adult in good health. The CDR3 region has the DNA TGTGCCAGTAGTGAGGACAGGGTAGAGACCCAGTACTTC. It specifies CASSEDRVETQYF.